The 16 T cell receptor beta chains below come from one sample, sequenced in a study of T cell repertoires in cytomegalovirus infection. TCRdb used MiXCR to reprocess the reads, holding one entry per CDR3 protein. The sample consists of approximately 1,000,000 distinct CDR3 sequences, 31% of them appearing once. Their target antigens are unknown. This material consisted of cultured CD8+ T cells from PBMCs, taken from culture after CMV antigen stimulation. These receptors were collected from a human donor in good health (CMV status not recorded). Some clones in this sample may be carry-over from other donors' samples.

The J gene is TRBJ1-1, the V gene TRBV4-2; D remains ambiguous. The germline V gene encodes CDR1 LGHNA and CDR2 YNFKEQ. V was cut by 0 bases and J by 4 bases, with 6 bases left in between. The CDR3 totals 13 residues. CDR3 loop: CASSQDEGTEAFF. DNA for the CDR3: TGTGCCAGCAGCCAAGATGAGGGCACTGAAGCTTTCTTT.

A few counts support this clonotype. This rearrangement joins TRBV2 to TRBJ1-1; possibly TRBD1 for D (5 bases). V was shortened by 2 bases and J by 4 bases, with 14 bases between the two germline ends. The CDR3 runs to 15 residues. The germline gives CDR1 SNHLY, CDR2 FYNNEI. Written as DNA, the CDR3 is TGTGCCAGCAGTGAAATGGGGGGTTTTGGCACTGAAGCTTTCTTT. Its translation is CASSEMGGFGTEAFF.

V gene TRBV24-1 combines with J gene TRBJ2-3; 7 bases are shared with TRBD1. V was clipped by 7 bases and J by 3 bases; unmatched bases: 9. This CDR3 contains 15 residues. Germline V gene lookup returns CDR1 KGHDR and CDR2 SFDVKD. CDR3 protein: CATSSADRETDTQYF. CDR3 coding DNA: TGTGCCACCAGCTCCGCCGACAGGGAAACAGATACGCAGTATTTT.

The chain carries TRBV27 and TRBJ2-6; D is ambiguous. CDR1 and CDR2 from the germline V gene are MNHEY and SMNVEV (reference sequence). V lost 4 bases and J 4 bases, leaving 8 bases between the germline ends. This CDR3 is 14 amino acids long. CDR3 bases: TGTGCCAGCAGTTCCCCCACCGGGGCCAACGTCCTGACTTTC. It translates to CASSSPTGANVLTF.

This clonotype appeared a few times. The chain's CDR3 is CASGFSKGTVFTDTQYF. CDR3 sequence (DNA): TGTGCTAGTGGCTTCTCGAAGGGGACAGTTTTCACAGATACGCAGTATTTT. V and J are TRBV12-5 and TRBJ2-3; 7 nucleotides line up with TRBD1. There are 17 residues in the CDR3. Germline V gene data show CDR1 as LGHNT and CDR2 as FRNRAP. Germline trimming cut 6 bases from V and 2 bases from J; bases unmatched to any gene: 14.

This clonotype turned up a few times. The chain employs TRBV28 and TRBJ2-1; D gene unclear. The CDR3 runs to 15 residues. The germline gives CDR1 MDHEN, CDR2 SYDVKM. V was pared by 7 bases and J by 0 bases, with 13 bases between. The CDR3 DNA reads TGTGCCAGCACGAAGGTTCGAAGCTCCTACAATGAGCAGTTCTTC. Protein sequence: CASTKVRSSYNEQFF.

This chain connects TRBV7-4 to TRBJ1-1; D call uncertain. This CDR3 is 14 amino acids long. The V gene's germline CDR1 is SGHVT and CDR2 SQSDAQ. Trimming stripped 6 bases from V and 1 base from J, with 12 bases between. Here the CDR3 reads CASRLDGGNTEAFF. The CDR3 nucleotides read TGTGCCAGCAGACTGGACGGCGGGAACACTGAAGCTTTCTTT.

This clonotype was found a few times. The gene calls are TRBV6-2 or TRBV6-3 and TRBJ2-4; tentatively, D is TRBD1 (5 bases). Germline-derived CDR1 and CDR2 are MNHEY and SVGEGT. V lost 4 bases and J lost 0, with 19 bases in between. The CDR3 covers 18 residues. The CDR3 loop reads CASSFSTVTRIAKNIQYF. The CDR3 bases are TGTGCCAGCAGTTTTTCGACAGTTACGAGAATAGCCAAAAACATTCAGTACTTC.

About this clonotype: This sequence may be a read error, since a much larger clone differs from it by one base. V usage is TRBV7-2 and J usage is TRBJ1-4; D might be TRBD1 (6 bases). This CDR3 spans 15 amino acids. Germline values: CDR1 SGHTA, CDR2 FQGNSA. The CDR3 spells CVSSLVRGAREKLFF. CDR3 sequence (DNA): TGTGTCAGCAGCTTAGTAAGGGGGGCGCGGGAAAAACTGTTTTTT.

In DNA, the CDR3 is TGTGCCAGCAGCCAAGAAGGCGGGGACAATGAGCAGTTCTTC. Translating gives CASSQEGGDNEQFF. J is TRBJ2-1 and V is TRBV3-1; possibly TRBD2 for D (6 bases). The germline V gene encodes CDR1 LGHDT and CDR2 YNNKEL (reference sequence). CDR3 length equals 14 residues. Between the trimmed V and J ends, which lost 0 bases and 5 bases, there was a span of 8 bases.

There are many counts of this clonotype. This rearrangement joins TRBV6-5 to TRBJ1-1, with TRBD1 identical over 7 bases. V lost 2 bases, J lost 1 base, and 1 base stayed unmatched. This CDR3 comprises 14 residues. Germline loops: CDR1 MNHEY, CDR2 SVGAGI. The CDR3 DNA is TGTGCCAGCAGTTACGGGACAGCGAACACTGAAGCTTTCTTT. Its translation: CASSYGTANTEAFF.

The rearrangement links TRBV5-4 to TRBJ2-7, with D perhaps assigned TRBD1 or TRBD2 (5 bases each). Germline V CDR1 and CDR2: SGHNT, YYREEE (reference sequence). The CDR3 totals 12 residues. The CDR3 reads CASSFGGYERYV. The CDR3 DNA reads TGTGCCAGCAGCTTTGGGGGATACGAGCGGTACGTC.

This clonotype was observed a handful of times. V is TRBV11-2 and J is TRBJ2-4, with 9 nucleotides matching TRBD2. The ends lost 4 bases at V and 6 bases at J; junction bases unmatched: 16. This CDR3 spans 18 amino acids. Germline CDR1 and CDR2: SGHAT and FQNNGV. The CDR3 protein is CASSSLGPRGGLINIQYF. CDR3 sequence (DNA): TGTGCCAGCAGCTCCCTAGGTCCGCGGGGGGGCCTGATAAACATTCAGTACTTC. Drawing the rest from reference TRBV11-2 and TRBJ2-4, the complete variable domain is EAGVAQSPRYKIIEKRQSVAFWCNPISGHATLYWYQQILGQGPKLLIQFQNNGVVDDSQLPKDRFSAERLKGVDSTLKIQPAKLEDSAVYLCASSSLGPRGGLINIQYFGAGTRLSVL.

This clonotype was seen at least ten times. V is TRBV27 and J is TRBJ2-2; D tentatively reads TRBD1 or TRBD2 (5 bases each). The length of the CDR3 is 12 residues. Germline CDR1 reads MNHEY; CDR2 reads SMNVEV (reference sequence). The ends were cut back, 4 bases at V and 6 bases at J, with 6 bases in the middle. Here the CDR3 reads CASSWDPGELFF. The CDR3, as DNA: TGTGCCAGCAGTTGGGACCCCGGGGAGCTGTTTTTT.

This clonotype occurred many times. The genes are TRBV6-2 or TRBV6-3 and TRBJ2-1; 12 nucleotides agree with TRBD2. CDR1 and CDR2 from the germline V gene are MNHEY and SVGEGT. This CDR3 has 14 residues. With V trimmed by 7 bases and J by 6 bases, 4 bases remained unmatched. The CDR3 bases are TGTGCCAGCACCCTAGCGGGGGGGCCCAATGAGCAGTTCTTC. Protein sequence: CASTLAGGPNEQFF.

The chain carries TRBV29-1 and TRBJ2-7; D not resolved. Trimming stripped 4 bases from V and 3 bases from J, with 10 bases between. Germline loops: CDR1 SQVTM, CDR2 ANQGSEA. This CDR3 has 12 amino acids. The DNA of the CDR3 is TGCAGCGTTGGATACGGAGACTACGAGCAGTACTTC. It specifies CSVGYGDYEQYF.